This passage covers 23 T cell receptor beta chains from one sample sequenced in a study of blood T cell repertoires in COVID-19. The data were produced by immunoSEQ multiplex PCR, yet TCRdb's version contains in-frame clones alone and is incomplete. The sample holds 85,000 to 130,000 clones; about four fifths are singletons and the top ten take about 4.8%. Sequences were obtained from peripheral blood. These receptors all stem from a man in his 60s with acute or convalescent COVID-19.

This chain uses TRBV6-1 with TRBJ1-1, with 10 positions matching TRBD1. CDR3 length: 16 amino acids. Germline trimming cut 4 bases from V and 6 bases from J; bases unmatched to any gene: 11. The germline V gene encodes CDR1 MNHNS and CDR2 SASEGT. The chain's CDR3 is CASSVDRRQGAAEAFF. For the CDR3, the DNA is TGTGCCAGCAGTGTAGATCGTAGACAGGGGGCTGCTGAAGCTTTCTTT.

The CDR3 nucleotides are TGTGCCTGGAGTGTATCCCCCTACTCTGGAAACACCATATATTTT. The encoded protein is CAWSVSPYSGNTIYF. This chain links TRBV30 with TRBJ1-3; no clear D gene. The CDR3 runs 15 residues. The V end lost 0 bases, the J end lost 0 bases, and 9 bases lay between the germline ends. Germline CDR1 and CDR2: GTSNPN and SVGIG (reference sequence).

This clone was seen at least ten times. J is TRBJ2-7 and V is TRBV7-8; D is perhaps TRBD1 (6 bases). Trimming shortened V by 1 base and J by 2 bases, and 15 bases separated the two germline ends. Per germline, CDR1 SGHVS and CDR2 FQNEAQ. This CDR3 has 16 residues. CDR3 residues: CASSLGALTGTYEQYF. Written as DNA, the CDR3 is TGTGCCAGCAGCTTAGGAGCCCTGACAGGTACCTACGAGCAGTACTTC.

V usage is TRBV19 and J usage is TRBJ2-1, with 9 bases aligning to TRBD2. This CDR3 comprises 13 residues. Germline CDR1 is LNHDA and CDR2 is SQIVND (reference sequence). The junction had 7 bases not matched to a gene; V was cut back by 3 bases and J by 13 bases. The CDR3 loop is CASSILSSGVQFF. The CDR3 DNA reads TGTGCCAGTAGTATTCTGTCTAGCGGGGTCCAGTTCTTC.

This clone was seen more than once but under ten times. V gene TRBV5-1 combines with J gene TRBJ2-3; TRBD1 matches at 7 bases. The CDR3 has 13 residues. CDR1 is SGHRS and CDR2 is YFSETQ in the germline V gene. The trim removed 0 bases at V and 10 bases at J, leaving 5 bases unmatched. CDR3 residues: CASSLEGASAQYF. The CDR3 bases are TGCGCCAGCAGCTTGGAGGGGGCGAGTGCGCAGTATTTT.

This chain uses TRBV7-8 with TRBJ1-5; 9 nucleotides align to TRBD1. V shed 5 bases and J 2 bases; nucleotides not matched to a gene: 13. The CDR3 is made up of 18 amino acids. The germline CDR1 and CDR2 sequences are SGHVS and FQNEAQ. CDR3 DNA: TGTGCCAGCAGCCCCCGGGACAGGGTGGGGTATGGCAATCAGCCCCAGCATTTT. Encoded protein: CASSPRDRVGYGNQPQHF.

This clone was detected once. The chain employs TRBV6-5 and TRBJ1-5; 9 nucleotides agree with TRBD1. The germline gives CDR1 MNHEY, CDR2 SVGAGI. J lost 8 bases, V lost 6 bases, and 8 bases had no gene match. The CDR3 spans 14 residues. CDR3 in amino acids: CASRHGQGSKPQHF. The CDR3 coding sequence is TGTGCCAGCAGACACGGACAGGGGAGCAAGCCCCAGCATTTT.

V usage is TRBV27 and J usage is TRBJ2-5, with D possibly TRBD2 on 5 matching bases. The CDR3 contains 15 residues. The V end lost 6 bases, the J end lost 4 bases, and 18 bases lay between the germline ends. Germline lookup yields CDR1 MNHEY and CDR2 SMNVEV (reference sequence). CDR3 loop: CASRNIRGSGETQYF. The DNA for the CDR3 is TGTGCCAGCAGAAATATACGGGGATCGGGAGAGACCCAGTACTTC.

This clone showed up just a few times. This rearrangement joins TRBV29-1 to TRBJ2-3; TRBD1 matches 9 bases. The CDR3 covers 14 residues. Per the germline V gene, CDR1 is SQVTM and CDR2 is ANQGSEA. V gave up 4 bases and J gave up 3 bases; unmatched junction bases: 5. CDR3 amino acids: CSVGTGESTDTQYF. As DNA, the CDR3 is TGCAGCGTTGGGACAGGGGAGAGTACAGATACGCAGTATTTT.

The chain combines TRBV18 with TRBJ1-2, with a weak D call TRBD1 (5 bases). Trimming left V 2 bases short and J 3 bases short, with 7 bases between. CDR1 is KGHSH, CDR2 LQKENI, per germline. The length of the CDR3 is 13 residues. CDR3 in amino acids: CASSPDRDYGYTF. The DNA for the CDR3 is TGTGCCAGCTCACCAGACAGAGACTATGGCTACACCTTC.

Only one count was recorded for this clone. This chain connects TRBV19 to TRBJ2-1; 8 bases agree with TRBD2. CDR1 and CDR2 (germline): LNHDA, SQIVND (reference sequence). V lost 5 bases and J lost 4; bases outside the gene matches: 10. The CDR3 has 16 amino acids. This chain's CDR3 is CASSPKRGPAYNEQFF. The DNA of the CDR3 is TGTGCCAGTAGTCCCAAGCGGGGGCCGGCATACAATGAGCAGTTCTTC.

V usage is TRBV18 and J usage is TRBJ2-1, with TRBD2 matching 12 bases. The CDR3 is made up of 15 amino acids. With 4 bases clipped from V and 9 bases from J, the junction kept 7 bases outside the gene matches. Germline V gives CDR1 KGHSH, CDR2 LQKENI. CDR3 in amino acids: CASSRLAGELGEQFF. CDR3 DNA: TGTGCCAGCTCACGACTAGCGGGAGAGCTGGGTGAGCAGTTCTTC.

This chain joins TRBV30 and TRBJ2-3, with D perhaps matching TRBD2 (5 bases). CDR1 GTSNPN and CDR2 SVGIG come from the germline V gene (reference sequence). The CDR3 has 14 amino acids. V was cut by 1 base and J by 2 bases, with 10 bases left in between. Written as DNA, the CDR3 is TGTGCCTGGAGTGCTAGCCTATTCACAGATACGCAGTATTTT. It is translated as CAWSASLFTDTQYF.

This clone came up a few times. V usage is TRBV7-2 and J usage is TRBJ2-3, with TRBD2 identical over 9 bases. Germline CDR1 SGHTA, CDR2 FQGNSA. The CDR3 extends over 15 amino acids. V shed 4 bases, J shed 4 bases, and the junction held 6 bases outside the gene matches. The CDR3 sequence: CASSSHSGRADTQYF. DNA of the CDR3: TGTGCCAGCAGCTCGCATAGCGGGAGAGCAGATACGCAGTATTTT.

This chain uses TRBV6-5 with TRBJ1-1; TRBD1 is a possible D gene (5 bases). V lost 0 bases, J lost 1 base, and 6 bases lay in between. Germline CDR1 and CDR2: MNHEY and SVGAGI. CDR3 length equals 14 residues. DNA for the CDR3: TGTGCCAGCAGTTACTCCGGGGGGAACACTGAAGCTTTCTTT. This gives the protein CASSYSGGNTEAFF.

The chain has TRBV7-9 and TRBJ1-1; D gene ambiguous. Trimming shortened V by 8 bases and J by 2 bases, and 15 bases separated the two germline ends. CDR3 length equals 14 residues. Germline V gives CDR1 SEHNR, CDR2 FQNEAQ (reference sequence). CDR3 residues: CASLFDTANTEAFF. The CDR3 DNA reads as TGTGCCAGCTTATTCGATACAGCCAACACTGAAGCTTTCTTT.

The J gene is TRBJ2-1, the V gene TRBV13; 12 bases match TRBD2. V gave up 5 bases and J gave up 3 bases; unmatched junction bases: 5. CDR3 length equals 16 residues. Germline CDR1 is PRHDT and CDR2 is FYEKMQ (reference sequence). The CDR3 coding sequence is TGTGCCAGCAGCCCACTAGCGGGAGGAGACTACAATGAGCAGTTCTTC. It specifies CASSPLAGGDYNEQFF.

The chain uses TRBV9 and TRBJ1-5; 8 bases align to TRBD1. The ends lost 3 bases at V and 2 bases at J; junction bases unmatched: 7. There are 16 residues in the CDR3. Germline values: CDR1 SGDLS, CDR2 YYNGEE. The CDR3 coding sequence is TGTGCCAGCAGCGAGGGGACAGGTACGGGCAATCAGCCCCAGCATTTT. Amino acid sequence: CASSEGTGTGNQPQHF.

This clone has a handful of counts. The chain combines TRBV5-1 with TRBJ2-7; no firm D call. In germline, CDR1 is SGHRS, CDR2 YFSETQ. The CDR3 consists of 14 residues. Trimming removed 6 bases from V and 0 bases from J, with 13 bases in between. The CDR3 region is CASTPRQASYEQYF. The CDR3 nucleotides are TGCGCCAGCACCCCCCGGCAGGCCTCCTACGAGCAGTACTTC.

This clone has just a few counts. This chain connects TRBV27 to TRBJ2-5; TRBD2 matches 9 bases. J was trimmed by 2 bases and V by 3 bases; bases with no gene match: 4. CDR1 and CDR2 from the germline V gene are MNHEY and SMNVEV (reference sequence). The CDR3 has 15 residues. The CDR3 here is CASSLSTSGQETQYF. As DNA, the CDR3 is TGTGCCAGCAGTTTGTCGACTAGCGGTCAAGAGACCCAGTACTTC.

The chain joins TRBV5-1 to TRBJ1-4; the D is unclear. Germline lookup yields CDR1 SGHRS and CDR2 YFSETQ. CDR3 length equals 14 residues. V lost 0 bases and J 5 bases, leaving 8 bases between the germline ends. CDR3: CASSLALLNEKLFF. In nucleotides, the CDR3 is TGCGCCAGCAGCTTGGCCCTTTTGAATGAAAAACTGTTTTTT.

This clone was seen more than once but under ten times. The V gene is TRBV19, the J gene TRBJ1-2; 8 bases are shared with TRBD1. The germline CDR1 and CDR2 sequences are LNHDA and SQIVND (reference sequence). V gave up 2 bases and J gave up 5 bases; unmatched junction bases: 7. CDR3 length: 15 amino acids. The CDR3 DNA follows: TGTGCCAGTAGTATAATGCAGGGGGCAGGGTATGGCTACACCTTC. It encodes CASSIMQGAGYGYTF.

V usage is TRBV7-9 and J usage is TRBJ1-5, with D perhaps matching TRBD1 (6 bases). CDR1 SEHNR and CDR2 FQNEAQ come from the germline V gene (reference sequence). Between the trimmed V and J ends, which lost 8 bases and 1 base, there was a span of 9 bases. The CDR3 is 13 residues long. CDR3 sequence (DNA): TGTGCCAGCGGGGGCGGAAGCAATCAGCCCCAGCATTTT. Protein product: CASGGGSNQPQHF. Full variable domain (outside the CDR3, taken from reference TRBV7-9 and TRBJ1-5): DTGVSQNPRHKITKRGQNVTFRCDPISEHNRLYWYRQTLGQGPEFLTYFQNEAQLEKSRLLSDRFSAERPKGSFSTLEIQRTEQGDSAMYLCASGGGSNQPQHFGDGTRLSIL.